Listed below are T cell receptor beta chains from one sample, sequenced in a study of PD-1 blockade in classical Hodgkin lymphoma. Some clones are missing from TCRdb's copy, which holds only in-frame ones; the method was immunoSEQ multiplex PCR. The sample holds about 30,000 clones, around 70% seen once. The starting material was peripheral blood mononuclear cells (PBMCs), obtained before the second cycle of nivolumab. The receptors here all came from a human donor with classical Hodgkin lymphoma. Both conserved end residues are part of each CDR3. Each record gives: V gene, J gene, CDR3 protein.

v_call: TRBV5-4; j_call: TRBJ2-3; cdr3_aa: CASSLADGGPSGTQYF
v_call: TRBV7-9; j_call: TRBJ1-1; cdr3_aa: CASSLFEGKGEAFF
v_call: TRBV7-8; j_call: TRBJ2-5; cdr3_aa: CASSSRFPQETQYF
v_call: TRBV7-6; j_call: TRBJ2-7; cdr3_aa: CASSLGLASDEQYF
v_call: TRBV7-9; j_call: TRBJ2-1; cdr3_aa: CASSLVAGIYNEQFF
v_call: TRBV13; j_call: TRBJ2-7; cdr3_aa: CASSLAREAHEQYF
v_call: TRBV6-1; j_call: TRBJ2-3; cdr3_aa: CASSARGRPGTDTQYF
v_call: TRBV2; j_call: TRBJ1-6; cdr3_aa: CASSERSDRSSPLHF
v_call: TRBV6-1; j_call: TRBJ2-7; cdr3_aa: CASSRVLADYEQYF
v_call: TRBV7-9; j_call: TRBJ2-5; cdr3_aa: CASSLGAAGETQYF
v_call: TRBV30; j_call: TRBJ1-4; cdr3_aa: CAWSPGEKLFF
v_call: TRBV11-2; j_call: TRBJ2-3; cdr3_aa: CASSKWASGHSTDTQYF
v_call: TRBV9; j_call: TRBJ2-7; cdr3_aa: CASSTSRDRGYEQYF
v_call: TRBV19; j_call: TRBJ1-5; cdr3_aa: CASSIGEELPLLNQPQHF
v_call: TRBV28; j_call: TRBJ1-2; cdr3_aa: CASSQLRGSAYGYTF
v_call: TRBV27; j_call: TRBJ2-1; cdr3_aa: CASSFGYNEQFF
v_call: TRBV6-5; j_call: TRBJ1-1; cdr3_aa: CASSYSSTDSAEAFF
v_call: TRBV13; j_call: TRBJ1-1; cdr3_aa: CASSLSLEEAFF
v_call: TRBV4-1; j_call: TRBJ1-3; cdr3_aa: CASRKIDREPNTIYF
v_call: TRBV5-8; j_call: TRBJ2-7; cdr3_aa: CASSQVTGTGGPHEQYF
v_call: TRBV6-5; j_call: TRBJ1-5; cdr3_aa: CASTTGTNQPQHF
v_call: TRBV7-9; j_call: TRBJ2-3; cdr3_aa: CASSHRQGQEYNTQYF
v_call: TRBV9; j_call: TRBJ2-7; cdr3_aa: CASSPLGGYEQYF
v_call: TRBV27; j_call: TRBJ2-1; cdr3_aa: CASSLNFYNEQFF
v_call: TRBV5-1; j_call: TRBJ2-3; cdr3_aa: CASSLVGSTDTQYF
v_call: TRBV7-9; j_call: TRBJ2-3; cdr3_aa: CASEGASDTQYF
v_call: TRBV7-8; j_call: TRBJ1-4; cdr3_aa: CASSDGPNEKLFF
v_call: TRBV9; j_call: TRBJ2-3; cdr3_aa: CASSTELESDTQYF
v_call: TRBV14; j_call: TRBJ2-2; cdr3_aa: CASSHGLRGGRTGELFF
v_call: TRBV7-9; j_call: TRBJ2-3; cdr3_aa: CASSLSGQGEDTQYF
v_call: TRBV2; j_call: TRBJ2-3; cdr3_aa: CASSSLLMTGASTDTQYF
v_call: TRBV7-9; j_call: TRBJ2-7; cdr3_aa: CASSLGIPYEQYF
v_call: TRBV7-9; j_call: NA; cdr3_aa: CASSWLRTGGPYEQYF
v_call: TRBV29-1; j_call: TRBJ2-6; cdr3_aa: CSVPRGIQSRANVLTF